This T cell receptor beta chain was observed in a study of blood T cell repertoires in COVID-19. Study in general: There were acute and convalescent COVID-19 samples, and they came from the United States, Italy and Spain. T cells, B-cell-depleted T cells, or PBMCs provided the cDNA or gDNA that served as material.

As processed by the authors: Quantification of nucleated cells was approximated via reference gene primer amplification. TCRdb's copy holds only in-frame clones and misses some; the assay was immunoSEQ multiplex PCR. V, J and clone size derive from that table, while D and trimming were established from the DNA sequence. Seen here are about 140,000 clones, about 74% observed once, and the top ten hold over 15%. The CDR3 consists of 12 residues. CDR1 and CDR2 from the germline V gene are SGHNT and YYREEE (reference sequence). V was trimmed by 2 bases and J by 10 bases, leaving 11 bases between them. The chain combines TRBV5-4 with TRBJ2-3; TRBD2 might be the D (5 bases). The sequence was obtained from a man between 50 and 59 years old with acute or convalescent COVID-19. The sample was peripheral blood. DNA for the CDR3: TGTGCCAGCAGCTTCGGAGAGGAGGCGCAGTATTTT. Its translation is CASSFGEEAQYF.